Ten or more counts support the clone carrying this TCR beta chain. These data belong to a study of neurological immune-mediated disorders. TCRdb reanalysed the 5' RACE reads using MiXCR and keeps one entry per CDR3 protein. The sample has about 60,000 distinct CDR3 sequences, 3.6% seen once. CDR3 length: 11 amino acids. V lost 10 bases and J lost 3, with 7 bases in between. V usage is TRBV12-3 or TRBV12-4 and J usage is TRBJ1-3, with no clear D. The sequenced material came from PBMCs. The receptor comes from a man aged 30-40 years with multiple sclerosis. The CDR3 bases are TGTGCCACCTCCCTTGGAAACACCATATATTTT. It translates to CATSLGNTIYF.